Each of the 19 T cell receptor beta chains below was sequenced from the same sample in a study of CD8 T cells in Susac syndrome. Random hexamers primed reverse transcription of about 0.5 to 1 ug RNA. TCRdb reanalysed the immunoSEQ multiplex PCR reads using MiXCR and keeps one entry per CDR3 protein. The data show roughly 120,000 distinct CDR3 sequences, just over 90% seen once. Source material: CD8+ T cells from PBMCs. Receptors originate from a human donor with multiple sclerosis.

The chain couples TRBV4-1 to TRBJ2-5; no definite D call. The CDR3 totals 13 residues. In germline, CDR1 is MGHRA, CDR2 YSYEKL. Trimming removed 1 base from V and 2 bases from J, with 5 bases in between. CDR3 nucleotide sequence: TGCGCCAGCAGCCAAGTCGTACAAGAGACCCAGTACTTC. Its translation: CASSQVVQETQYF.

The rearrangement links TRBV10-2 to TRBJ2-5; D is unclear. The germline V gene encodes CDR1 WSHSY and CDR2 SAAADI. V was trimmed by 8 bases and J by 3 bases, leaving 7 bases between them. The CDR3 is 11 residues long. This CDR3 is CASGPKETQYF. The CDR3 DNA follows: TGCGCCAGCGGCCCCAAAGAGACCCAGTACTTC.

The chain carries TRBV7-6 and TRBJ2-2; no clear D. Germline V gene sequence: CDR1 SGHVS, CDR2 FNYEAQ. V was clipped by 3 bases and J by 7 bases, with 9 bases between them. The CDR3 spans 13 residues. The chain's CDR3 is CASSLGYDGELFF. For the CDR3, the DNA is TGTGCCAGCAGCTTGGGCTACGACGGGGAGCTGTTTTTT.

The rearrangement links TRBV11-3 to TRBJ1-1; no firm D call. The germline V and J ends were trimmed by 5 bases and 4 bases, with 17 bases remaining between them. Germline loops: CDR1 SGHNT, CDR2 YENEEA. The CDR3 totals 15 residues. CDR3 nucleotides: TGTGCCAGCAGCCCGTTTAAGGGCGGGAGCACTGAAGCTTTCTTT. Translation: CASSPFKGGSTEAFF. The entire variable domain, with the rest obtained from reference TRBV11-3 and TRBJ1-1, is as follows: EAGVVQSPRYKIIEKKQPVAFWCNPISGHNTLYWYLQNLGQGPELLIRYENEEAVDDSQLPKDRFSAERLKGVDSTLKIQPAELGDSAVYLCASSPFKGGSTEAFFGQGTRLTVV.

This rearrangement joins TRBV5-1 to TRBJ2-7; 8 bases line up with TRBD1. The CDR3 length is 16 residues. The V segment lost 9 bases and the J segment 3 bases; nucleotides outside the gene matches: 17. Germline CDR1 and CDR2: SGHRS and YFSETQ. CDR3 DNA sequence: TGCGCCATCCCGGACAGGGCGGGTGTATGCATCTACGAGCAGTACTTC. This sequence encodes CAIPDRAGVCIYEQYF. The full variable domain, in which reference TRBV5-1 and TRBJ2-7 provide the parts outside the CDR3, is KAGVTQTPRYLIKTRGQQVTLSCSPISGHRSVSWYQQTPGQGLQFLFEYFSETQRNKGNFPGRFSGRQFSNSRSEMNVSTLELGDSALYLCAIPDRAGVCIYEQYFGPGTRLTVT.

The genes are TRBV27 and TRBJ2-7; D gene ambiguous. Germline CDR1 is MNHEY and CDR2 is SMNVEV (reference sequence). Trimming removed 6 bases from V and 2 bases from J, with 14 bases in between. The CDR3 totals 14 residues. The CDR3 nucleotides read TGTGCCAGCAGAGGGCTTGACAACCCCTACGAGCAGTACTTC. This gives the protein CASRGLDNPYEQYF.

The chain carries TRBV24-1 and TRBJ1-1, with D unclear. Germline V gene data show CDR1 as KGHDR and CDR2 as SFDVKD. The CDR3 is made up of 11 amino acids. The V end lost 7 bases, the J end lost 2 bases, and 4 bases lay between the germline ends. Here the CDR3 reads CATRGNTEAFF. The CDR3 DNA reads TGTGCCACCAGGGGAAACACTGAAGCTTTCTTT.

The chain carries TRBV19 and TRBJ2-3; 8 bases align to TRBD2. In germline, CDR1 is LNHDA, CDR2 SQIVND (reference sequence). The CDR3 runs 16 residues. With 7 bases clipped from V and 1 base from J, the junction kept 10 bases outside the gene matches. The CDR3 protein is CASTAGGGRGTDTQYF. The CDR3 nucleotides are TGTGCCAGTACCGCGGGCGGGGGGCGCGGCACAGATACGCAGTATTTT.

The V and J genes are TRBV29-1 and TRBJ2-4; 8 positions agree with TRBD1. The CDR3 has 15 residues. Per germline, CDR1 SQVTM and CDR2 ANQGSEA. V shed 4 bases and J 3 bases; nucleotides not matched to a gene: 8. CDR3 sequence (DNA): TGCAGCGTTGTGGGTTCGGACAGGGTCAAAAACATTCAGTACTTC. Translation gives CSVVGSDRVKNIQYF.

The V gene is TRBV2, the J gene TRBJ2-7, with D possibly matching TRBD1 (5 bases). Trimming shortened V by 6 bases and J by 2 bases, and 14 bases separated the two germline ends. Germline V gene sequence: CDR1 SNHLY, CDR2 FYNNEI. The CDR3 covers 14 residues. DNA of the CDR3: TGTGCCAGCAGAGACGCCCAGGGTACCTACGAGCAGTACGTC. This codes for CASRDAQGTYEQYV.

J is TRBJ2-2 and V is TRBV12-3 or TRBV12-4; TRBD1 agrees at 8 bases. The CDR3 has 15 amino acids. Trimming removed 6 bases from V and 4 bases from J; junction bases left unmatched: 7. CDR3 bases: TGTGCCAGCAGCCCAGGGGGCCGGATCACCGGGGAGCTGTTTTTT. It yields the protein CASSPGGRITGELFF.

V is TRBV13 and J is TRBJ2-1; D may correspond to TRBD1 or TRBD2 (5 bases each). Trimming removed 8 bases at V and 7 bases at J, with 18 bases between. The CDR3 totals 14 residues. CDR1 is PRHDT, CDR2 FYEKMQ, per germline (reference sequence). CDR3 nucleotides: TGTGCCAGCGGCCTCCGGGGCCCTGATAATGAGCAGTTCTTC. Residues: CASGLRGPDNEQFF.

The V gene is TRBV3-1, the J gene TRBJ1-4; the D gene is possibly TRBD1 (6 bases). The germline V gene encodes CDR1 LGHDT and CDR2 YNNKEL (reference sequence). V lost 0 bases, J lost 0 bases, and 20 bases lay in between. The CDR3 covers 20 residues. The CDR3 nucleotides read TGTGCCAGCAGCCAAGATCGGGATTTGCGGGACACCGCAACTAATGAAAAACTGTTTTTT. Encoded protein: CASSQDRDLRDTATNEKLFF. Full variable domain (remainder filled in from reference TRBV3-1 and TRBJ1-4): DTAVSQTPKYLVTQMGNDKSIKCEQNLGHDTMYWYKQDSKKFLKIMFSYNNKELIINETVPNRFSPKSPDKAHLNLHINSLELGDSAVYFCASSQDRDLRDTATNEKLFFGSGTQLSVL.

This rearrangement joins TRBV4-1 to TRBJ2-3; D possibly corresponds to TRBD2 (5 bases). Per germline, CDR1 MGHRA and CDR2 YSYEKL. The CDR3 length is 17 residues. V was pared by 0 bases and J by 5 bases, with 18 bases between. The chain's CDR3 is CASSQDRETDFEDTQYF. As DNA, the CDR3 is TGCGCCAGCAGCCAAGATCGAGAGACGGACTTTGAAGATACGCAGTATTTT.

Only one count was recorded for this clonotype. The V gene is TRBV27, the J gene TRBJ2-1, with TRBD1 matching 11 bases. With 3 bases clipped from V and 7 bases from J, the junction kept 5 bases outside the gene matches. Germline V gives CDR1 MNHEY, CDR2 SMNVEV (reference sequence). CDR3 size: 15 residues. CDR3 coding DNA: TGTGCCAGCAGTTTTCCGGACAGGGGGCAAAATGAGCAGTTCTTC. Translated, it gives CASSFPDRGQNEQFF.

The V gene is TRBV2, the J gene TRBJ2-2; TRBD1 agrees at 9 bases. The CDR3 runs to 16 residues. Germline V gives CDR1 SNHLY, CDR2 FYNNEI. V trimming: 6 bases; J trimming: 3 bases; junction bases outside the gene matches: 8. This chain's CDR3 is CASSQDRGQDTGELFF. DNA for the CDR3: TGTGCCAGCAGCCAGGACAGGGGTCAGGACACCGGGGAGCTGTTTTTT.

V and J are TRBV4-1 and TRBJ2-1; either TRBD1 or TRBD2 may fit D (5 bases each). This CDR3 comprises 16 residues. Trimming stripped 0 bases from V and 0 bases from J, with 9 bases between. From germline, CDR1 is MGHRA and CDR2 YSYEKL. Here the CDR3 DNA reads TGCGCCAGCAGCCAAGATGATGGGGGCTCCTACAATGAGCAGTTCTTC. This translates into CASSQDDGGSYNEQFF.

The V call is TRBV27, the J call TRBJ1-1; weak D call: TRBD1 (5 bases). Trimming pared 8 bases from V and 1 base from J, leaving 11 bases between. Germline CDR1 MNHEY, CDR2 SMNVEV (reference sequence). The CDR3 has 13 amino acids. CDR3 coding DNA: TGTGCCAGCCGCGTAGGGACGAACACTGAAGCTTTCTTT. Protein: CASRVGTNTEAFF.

This chain's CDR3 is CASSHPGRTDTQYF. In DNA, the CDR3 is TGTGCCAGCTCACATCCGGGGCGCACAGATACGCAGTATTTT. J is TRBJ2-3 and V is TRBV18; either TRBD1 or TRBD2 may fit D (5 bases each). Trimming pared 4 bases from V and 1 base from J, leaving 9 bases between. Looked up from germline, CDR1 is KGHSH and CDR2 is LQKENI. The CDR3 is 14 residues long.